This TCR beta chain was recorded in a study of blood T cell repertoires in COVID-19. Overall study context: COVID-19 samples collected from the United States, Italy and Spain covered acute and convalescent phases. From T cells, B-cell-depleted T cells, or PBMCs came the material, which was cDNA or gDNA.

Study processing details: Estimation of nucleated cell counts relied on the amplification of reference gene primers. Sequencing was performed with immunoSEQ multiplex PCR; in TCRdb, only in-frame clones are kept and a portion is missing. V and J calls and clone size follow that table, whereas D and trimming were derived from the DNA. In the table there are tens of thousands of clones, 80% to 90% of which are singletons. V lost 5 bases and J 7 bases, leaving 6 bases between the germline ends. Per germline, CDR1 MNHEY and CDR2 SVGAGI. This CDR3 region has 12 residues. This chain joins TRBV6-5 and TRBJ1-6; D remains ambiguous. The sequence derives from a woman in her fifties or sixties with acute or convalescent COVID-19. The specimen sequenced was peripheral blood. This CDR3 reads CASSNQNSPLHF. CDR3 DNA sequence: TGTGCCAGCAGTAATCAAAATTCACCCCTCCACTTT.